Described below is a single TCR beta chain sequence and its context. What it binds is not known. Primers for the PCR totalled 60 Vbeta and 13 Jbeta. TCRdb's table, derived via immunoSEQ multiplex PCR, lists solely in-frame clones and lacks some. In the table there are under 150,000 clones, more than 80% of which are singletons. The sample originates from a study of cytomegalovirus exposure and HLA in healthy donors. Study-level points and caveats: Later on, analysis showed that most CMV-associated TCR beta chains appeared to be HLA-restricted. According to the study, roughly 160 TCR beta chains were cytomegalovirus-associated.

Germline V gives CDR1 MGHRA, CDR2 YSYEKL. This CDR3 has 17 residues. With V trimmed by 4 bases and J by 0 bases, 10 bases remained unmatched. This sequence was found in a woman aged 35 to 49 in good health and CMV-seropositive. The genes are TRBV4-1 and TRBJ2-5; 8 positions match TRBD2. Specimen: PBMCs. CDR3: CASSPYERGMYQETQYF. The CDR3 DNA reads as TGCGCCAGCAGCCCCTATGAGCGGGGGATGTACCAAGAGACCCAGTACTTC.